This passage covers 28 T cell receptor beta chains from one sample sequenced in a study of beta chain features in type 1 diabetes. The isolated RNA, all of it, was reverse transcribed, so expressed TCRB transcripts were what got sequenced. Method: immunoSEQ multiplex PCR; TCRdb's copy keeps in-frame clones and lacks some. Of fewer than 400,000 clones in the sample, 9.3% were seen once. Study outcomes and limitations: The study found moderately but significantly shorter TCRB CDR3s in all four CD4+ subsets of Type 1 diabetes patients.

These TCRs are of unknown antigen specificity. The material sequenced was central memory CD4+ T cells from blood. These receptors were collected from a man aged 25 to 40 with type 1 diabetes.

This clone was recorded a few times. The chain is built from TRBV28 and TRBJ1-2; D is unclear. The CDR3 covers 17 residues. The V and J ends lost 1 base and 0 bases respectively, with 15 bases between them. Germline V lookup: CDR1 MDHEN, CDR2 SYDVKM. The CDR3 is CASSLSTATQANYGYTF. The DNA of the CDR3 is TGTGCCAGCAGTTTATCAACAGCAACCCAAGCTAACTATGGCTACACCTTC.

J is TRBJ2-3 and V is TRBV6-6; D might be TRBD1 or TRBD2, each matching 5 bases. The V gene lost 9 bases and the J gene lost 5 bases, with 15 bases spanning the gap. The CDR3 loop spans 13 amino acids. Per germline, CDR1 MNHNY and CDR2 SVGAGI (reference sequence). In nucleotides, the CDR3 is TGTGCCAGTCGGGAAGGGGCAAAAGATACGCAGTATTTT. It translates to CASREGAKDTQYF.

This clone was seen a handful of times. The chain is built from TRBV5-6 and TRBJ2-4; D perhaps matches TRBD1 (6 bases). CDR1 and CDR2 from the germline V gene are SGHDT and YYEEEE. V was cut by 0 bases and J by 8 bases, with 18 bases left in between. This CDR3 contains 16 residues. The CDR3, as DNA: TGTGCCAGCAGCTTGGATCCGAGCAGGGGTGTCCACATTCAGTACTTC. Translation gives CASSLDPSRGVHIQYF.

This clone has a handful of counts. The gene calls are TRBV5-1 and TRBJ2-1; a weak D match, TRBD2 (6 bases). Germline V gene sequence: CDR1 SGHRS, CDR2 YFSETQ. Trimming removed 2 bases from V and 1 base from J, with 16 bases in between. This CDR3 region has 17 residues. The CDR3 spells CASSFPEAGPSYNEQFF. As DNA, the CDR3 is TGCGCCAGCAGCTTCCCCGAGGCGGGGCCATCCTACAATGAGCAGTTCTTC.

This chain connects TRBV11-2 to TRBJ2-5; D remains ambiguous. Germline V gives CDR1 SGHAT, CDR2 FQNNGV. CDR3 length: 15 amino acids. V was shortened by 1 base and J by 2 bases, with 11 bases between the two germline ends. This chain's CDR3 is CASSLVLGLQETQYF. The DNA of the CDR3 is TGTGCCAGCAGCTTAGTTCTCGGGCTTCAAGAGACCCAGTACTTC.

With regard to this clone: Other DNA variants within this sample encode the same CDR3. J is TRBJ1-1 and V is TRBV30; perhaps TRBD1 as D (5 bases). V dropped 3 bases and J dropped 1 base, with 9 bases sitting between them. The CDR3 has 13 residues. In germline, CDR1 is GTSNPN, CDR2 SVGIG (reference sequence). The CDR3 sequence: CAWSGTGNTEAFF. The CDR3 nucleotides read TGTGCCTGGAGCGGGACGGGGAACACTGAAGCTTTCTTT.

There are a few counts of this clone. The chain has TRBV7-9 and TRBJ2-5, with D perhaps matching TRBD2 (5 bases). The V gene's germline CDR1 is SEHNR and CDR2 FQNEAQ (reference sequence). The V end lost 3 bases, the J end lost 5 bases, and 10 bases lay between the germline ends. The CDR3 consists of 13 residues. The CDR3 is CASSLLAVETQYF. CDR3 nucleotides: TGTGCCAGCAGCTTGCTAGCAGTGGAGACCCAGTACTTC.

This clone occurred a few times. J is TRBJ2-5 and V is TRBV7-9; 7 positions match TRBD2. Germline V gene sequence: CDR1 SEHNR, CDR2 FQNEAQ (reference sequence). This CDR3 has 14 residues. Trimming took 5 bases from V and 2 from J; bases not matched to a gene: 5. The DNA for the CDR3 is TGTGCCAGCAGCCGGACTAGTAAACAAGAGACCCAGTACTTC. This codes for CASSRTSKQETQYF.

In its sample, this clone was seen a few times. The V and J genes are TRBV10-3 and TRBJ1-1, with TRBD1 matching 9 bases. The CDR3 contains 16 residues. Trimming took 3 bases from V and 1 from J; bases not matched to a gene: 6. Germline CDR1 is ENHRY and CDR2 is SYGVKD. The CDR3, as DNA: TGTGCCATCAGTGAACCACAGGGGGCAAGGAACACTGAAGCTTTCTTT. This encodes CAISEPQGARNTEAFF.

This clone was counted only a few times. V is TRBV7-2 and J is TRBJ1-1; D ambiguous. V lost 3 bases to trimming and J lost 3 bases, with 8 bases between them. In germline, CDR1 is SGHTA, CDR2 FQGNSA. The CDR3 runs 13 residues. The CDR3 sequence is CASSFSSDTEAFF. The DNA of the CDR3 is TGTGCCAGCAGCTTCAGCTCCGACACTGAAGCTTTCTTT.

The CDR3 reads CSVGFGYGNTEAFF. The CDR3 DNA reads TGCAGCGTTGGTTTCGGGTACGGGAACACTGAAGCTTTCTTT. The rearrangement links TRBV29-1 to TRBJ1-1; D gene unclear. CDR3 length equals 14 residues. Germline CDR1 SQVTM, CDR2 ANQGSEA. Trimming took 4 bases from V and 1 from J, leaving 13 bases between them.

The rearrangement uses TRBV5-6 and TRBJ2-7; 9 nucleotides match TRBD1. V trimming: 4 bases; J trimming: 0 bases; junction bases outside the gene matches: 8. The CDR3 is made up of 16 amino acids. Germline V gene lookup returns CDR1 SGHDT and CDR2 YYEEEE. DNA of the CDR3: TGTGCCAGCAGCGGAACCGGGACAGGGTCCTCCTACGAGCAGTACTTC. Translated: CASSGTGTGSSYEQYF.

This clone has a handful of counts. V and J are TRBV9 and TRBJ2-3; 9 bases fit TRBD2. Unmatched junction bases numbered 16, after V lost 4 bases and J lost 7 bases. The CDR3 loop spans 17 amino acids. CDR1 and CDR2 from the germline V gene are SGDLS and YYNGEE. As DNA, the CDR3 is TGTGCCAGCAGCTCAAACCAAGCGGGGGGCGGAGTAAATACGCAGTATTTT. Encoded protein: CASSSNQAGGGVNTQYF.

The chain couples TRBV11-2 to TRBJ2-7; tentatively, D is TRBD2 (6 bases). From germline, CDR1 is SGHAT and CDR2 FQNNGV. This CDR3 comprises 14 residues. Trimming cost V 1 base and J 3 bases, with 10 bases left between them. The CDR3 region has the DNA TGTGCCAGCAGCTTAGCGGCGGGGAACTACGAGCAGTACTTC. It translates to CASSLAAGNYEQYF. Filled out from reference TRBV11-2 and TRBJ2-7, the complete variable domain reads EAGVAQSPRYKIIEKRQSVAFWCNPISGHATLYWYQQILGQGPKLLIQFQNNGVVDDSQLPKDRFSAERLKGVDSTLKIQPAKLEDSAVYLCASSLAAGNYEQYFGPGTRLTVT.

This chain connects TRBV5-4 to TRBJ2-5, with 8 bases identical to TRBD1. J lost 3 bases, V lost 4 bases, and 8 bases had no gene match. Per germline, CDR1 SGHNT and CDR2 YYREEE (reference sequence). The CDR3 is 15 residues long. This CDR3 is CASSRTSTGEETQYF. DNA for the CDR3: TGTGCCAGCAGCCGCACCTCGACAGGGGAAGAGACCCAGTACTTC. The whole variable domain, remainder taken from reference TRBV5-4 and TRBJ2-5, is ETGVTQSPTHLIKTRGQQVTLRCSSQSGHNTVSWYQQALGQGPQFIFQYYREEENGRGNFPPRFSGLQFPNYSSELNVNALELDDSALYLCASSRTSTGEETQYFGPGTRLLVL.

This clone was found a few times. The gene calls are TRBV7-9 and TRBJ1-2, with TRBD1 as a possible D gene (6 bases). The V gene lost 6 bases and the J gene lost 4 bases, with 12 bases spanning the gap. CDR1 and CDR2 from the germline V gene are SEHNR and FQNEAQ (reference sequence). The CDR3 contains 13 residues. As DNA, the CDR3 is TGTGCCAGCAGACGCGAGGGGGGCTATGGCTACACCTTC. Protein: CASRREGGYGYTF.

This clone was observed a handful of times. The J gene is TRBJ2-2, the V gene TRBV6-6; a possible D gene is TRBD2 (6 bases). The CDR3 totals 16 residues. CDR1 MNHNY and CDR2 SVGAGI come from the germline V gene (reference sequence). The V end lost 4 bases, the J end lost 4 bases, and 16 bases lay between the germline ends. The CDR3 sequence: CASSLSGTQSTGELFF. The CDR3 DNA is TGTGCCAGCAGTTTATCAGGGACTCAGAGCACCGGGGAGCTGTTTTTT.

This clone was found many times. The genes are TRBV18 and TRBJ2-3, with D maybe TRBD1 (6 bases). The V gene lost 6 bases and the J gene lost 0 bases, with 16 bases spanning the gap. Germline V gene sequence: CDR1 KGHSH, CDR2 LQKENI. This CDR3 is built from 16 residues. The CDR3, as DNA: TGTGCCAGCTCCCGTGCCCAGGGGCTAAGCACAGATACGCAGTATTTT. It is translated as CASSRAQGLSTDTQYF. The whole variable domain, filled in from reference TRBV18 and TRBJ2-3, reads NAGVMQNPRHLVRRRGQEARLRCSPMKGHSHVYWYRQLPEEGLKFMVYLQKENIIDESGMPKERFSAEFPKEGPSILRIQQVVRGDSAAYFCASSRAQGLSTDTQYFGPGTRLTVL.

This clone has a handful of counts. The chain uses TRBV29-1 and TRBJ2-2; TRBD2 aligns across 8 bases. V lost 4 bases to trimming and J lost 0 bases; unmatched junction nucleotides: 19. Germline assignment: CDR1 SQVTM and CDR2 ANQGSEA. CDR3 length: 20 residues. The CDR3 DNA reads as TGCAGCGTTGCCCAGACCTCCGGGACTAGAAACCCTTCGAACACCGGGGAGCTGTTTTTT. The encoded protein is CSVAQTSGTRNPSNTGELFF.

This clone was counted many times. Other DNA sequences in the sample encode the same CDR3. CDR3 sequence: CASRTQNQPQHF. The CDR3 nucleotides are TGTGCCAGCAGGACCCAAAATCAGCCCCAGCATTTT. The chain couples TRBV28 to TRBJ1-5; D uncertain. From germline, CDR1 is MDHEN and CDR2 SYDVKM. The CDR3 runs 12 residues. V gave up 6 bases and J gave up 4 bases, with 7 bases separating them.

This clone was picked up a small number of times. This sequence joins TRBV7-2 and TRBJ1-6, with 7 bases fitting TRBD1. With V trimmed by 1 base and J by 5 bases, 5 bases remained unmatched. Germline lookup yields CDR1 SGHTA and CDR2 FQGNSA. This CDR3 has 16 amino acids. The CDR3, as DNA: TGTGCCAGCAGCTTAGTCCCCAGGGGGAATAATTCACCCCTCCACTTT. This translates into CASSLVPRGNNSPLHF.

This clone was observed a handful of times. The chain is built from TRBV28 and TRBJ2-4; TRBD2 might be the D (5 bases). The CDR3 contains 14 residues. The ends were cut back, 4 bases at V and 7 bases at J, with 14 bases in the middle. Germline assignment: CDR1 MDHEN and CDR2 SYDVKM. The CDR3 spells CASSSPRGMNIQYF. CDR3 in DNA: TGTGCCAGCAGTTCCCCGAGAGGGATGAACATTCAGTACTTC.

This clone was recorded a few times. The chain recombines TRBV2 with TRBJ2-7; D may match TRBD1 or TRBD2 (7 bases each). Germline V gene sequence: CDR1 SNHLY, CDR2 FYNNEI. Trimming stripped 9 bases from V and 4 bases from J, with 19 bases between. There are 14 residues in the CDR3. For the CDR3, the DNA is TGTGCCAGTGAGGGAGGGGGCGGGGAATACGAGCAGTACTTC. The encoded protein is CASEGGGGEYEQYF.

The chain recombines TRBV11-2 with TRBJ2-5; D is undetermined. V was cut by 2 bases and J by 5 bases, with 12 bases left in between. Germline loops: CDR1 SGHAT, CDR2 FQNNGV. The CDR3 sequence is 14 residues long. CDR3 nucleotide sequence: TGTGCCAGCAGCTTAACCAACAGCTGGGAGACCCAGTACTTC. This translates into CASSLTNSWETQYF.

The V call is TRBV4-1, the J call TRBJ1-1; weak D call: TRBD1 (6 bases). Germline V CDR1 and CDR2: MGHRA, YSYEKL. The CDR3 has 14 amino acids. V lost 0 bases, J lost 5 bases, and 10 bases lay in between. CDR3 protein: CASSQEEGGTEAFF. As DNA, the CDR3 is TGCGCCAGCAGCCAAGAGGAAGGGGGTACTGAAGCTTTCTTT.

This clone showed up just a few times. V and J are TRBV10-3 and TRBJ2-1, with D perhaps TRBD1 (6 bases). Germline V gene lookup returns CDR1 ENHRY and CDR2 SYGVKD. This CDR3 has 14 amino acids. V dropped 6 bases and J dropped 4 bases, with 13 bases sitting between them. The DNA for the CDR3 is TGTGCCATCAGCGTGGGACACCGATACAATGAGCAGTTCTTC. Its protein is CAISVGHRYNEQFF.

This clone occurred a few times. The sample carries other DNA sequences with the same CDR3. The rearrangement uses TRBV9 and TRBJ2-2; D may be TRBD2 (5 bases). The CDR3 is made up of 13 amino acids. Germline loops: CDR1 SGDLS, CDR2 YYNGEE. The ends were cut back, 3 bases at V and 5 bases at J, with 8 bases in the middle. The CDR3 loop reads CASSARGTGELFF. The CDR3 DNA reads as TGTGCCAGCAGCGCTAGAGGGACCGGGGAGCTGTTTTTT.

This clone was seen a handful of times. Written as DNA, the CDR3 is TGCGCCAGCAGCCCTGGGACTACCGGCAATCAGCCCCAGCATTTT. Its protein is CASSPGTTGNQPQHF. V usage is TRBV5-1 and J usage is TRBJ1-5; weak D call: TRBD1 (5 bases). Per germline, CDR1 SGHRS and CDR2 YFSETQ. V was pared by 4 bases and J by 2 bases, with 13 bases between. CDR3 length equals 15 residues.